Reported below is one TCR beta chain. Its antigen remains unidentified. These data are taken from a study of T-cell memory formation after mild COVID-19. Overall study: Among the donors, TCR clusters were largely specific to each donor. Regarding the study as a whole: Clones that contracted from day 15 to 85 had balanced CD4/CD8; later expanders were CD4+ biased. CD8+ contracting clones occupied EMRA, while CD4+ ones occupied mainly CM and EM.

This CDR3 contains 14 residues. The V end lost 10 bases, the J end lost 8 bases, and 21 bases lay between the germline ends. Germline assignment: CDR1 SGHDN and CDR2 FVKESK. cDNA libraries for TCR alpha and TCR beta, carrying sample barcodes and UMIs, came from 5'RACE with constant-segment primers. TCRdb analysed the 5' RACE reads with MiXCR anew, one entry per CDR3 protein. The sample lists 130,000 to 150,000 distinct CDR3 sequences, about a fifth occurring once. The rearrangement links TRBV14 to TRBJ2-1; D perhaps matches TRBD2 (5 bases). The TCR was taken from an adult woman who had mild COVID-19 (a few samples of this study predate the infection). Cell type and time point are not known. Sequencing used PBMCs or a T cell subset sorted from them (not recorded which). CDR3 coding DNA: TGTGCCACCCAGCCCCAGCTAGCTCGGGATGAGCAGTTCTTC. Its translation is CATQPQLARDEQFF.